The 4 T cell receptor beta chains below all came from one sample that was sequenced in a study of cytomegalovirus exposure and HLA in healthy donors. PCR used 60 Vbeta primers and 13 Jbeta primers. The method was immunoSEQ multiplex PCR; TCRdb's version includes in-frame clones alone and lacks a portion of them. The listing contains 120,000 to 150,000 clones. The sequencing input was PBMCs. The receptors here all came from a woman between 18 and 29 years old in good health and CMV-seronegative.

The rearrangement joins TRBV19 to TRBJ2-1; 7 positions match TRBD2. The CDR3 has 16 residues. Losses at the gene ends were 5 bases for V and 8 bases for J; bases not matched to a gene: 15. Germline-derived CDR1 and CDR2 are LNHDA and SQIVND (reference sequence). CDR3 sequence reads: CASSSKRLAVGDEQFF. The CDR3 region has the DNA TGTGCCAGTAGTTCCAAGAGGCTAGCGGTTGGCGATGAGCAGTTCTTC. The complete variable domain, with remaining parts taken from reference TRBV19 and TRBJ2-1, reads DGGITQSPKYLFRKEGQNVTLSCEQNLNHDAMYWYRQDPGQGLRLIYYSQIVNDFQKGDIAEGYSVSREKKESFPLTVTSAQKNPTAFYLCASSSKRLAVGDEQFFGPGTRLTVL.

The chain uses TRBV6-1 and TRBJ2-7, with 9 bases aligning to TRBD1. The germline gives CDR1 MNHNS, CDR2 SASEGT. This CDR3 comprises 13 residues. The trim removed 7 bases at V and 12 bases at J, leaving 13 bases unmatched. The CDR3 DNA is TGTGCCAGCATCGGACAGGGGTTAGTCCGTCCGTACTTC. This translates into CASIGQGLVRPYF.

CDR3 bases: TGTGCCAGCAGCCCACAGGAGCGGGCTCCAGATGAGCAGTTCTTC. It yields the protein CASSPQERAPDEQFF. The genes are TRBV11-3 and TRBJ2-1, with D maybe TRBD2 (6 bases). The CDR3 has 15 amino acids. The germline V and J ends were trimmed by 5 bases and 8 bases, with 19 bases remaining between them. Germline lookup yields CDR1 SGHNT and CDR2 YENEEA.

The chain has TRBV6-1 and TRBJ2-7; 7 bases are a match to TRBD1. V lost 7 bases and J lost 4; bases outside the gene matches: 7. This CDR3 comprises 13 residues. Germline V gene sequence: CDR1 MNHNS, CDR2 SASEGT. The CDR3 loop reads CASTEGQPYEQYF. The DNA of the CDR3 is TGTGCCAGCACCGAGGGACAGCCATACGAGCAGTACTTC.